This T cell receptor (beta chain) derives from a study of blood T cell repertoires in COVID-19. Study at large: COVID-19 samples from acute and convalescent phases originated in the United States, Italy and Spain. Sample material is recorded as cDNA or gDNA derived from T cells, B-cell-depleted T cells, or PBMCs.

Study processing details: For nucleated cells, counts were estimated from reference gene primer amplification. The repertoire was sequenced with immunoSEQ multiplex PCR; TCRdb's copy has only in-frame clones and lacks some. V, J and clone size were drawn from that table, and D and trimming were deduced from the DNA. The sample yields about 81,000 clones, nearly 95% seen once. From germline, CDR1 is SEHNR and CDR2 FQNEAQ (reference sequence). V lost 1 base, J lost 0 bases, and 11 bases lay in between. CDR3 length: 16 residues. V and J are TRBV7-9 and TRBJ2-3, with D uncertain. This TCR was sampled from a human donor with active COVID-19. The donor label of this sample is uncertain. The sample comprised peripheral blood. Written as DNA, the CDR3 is TGTGCCAGCAGCTTAGGTCTAACCCTCAGCACAGATACGCAGTATTTT. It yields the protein CASSLGLTLSTDTQYF.